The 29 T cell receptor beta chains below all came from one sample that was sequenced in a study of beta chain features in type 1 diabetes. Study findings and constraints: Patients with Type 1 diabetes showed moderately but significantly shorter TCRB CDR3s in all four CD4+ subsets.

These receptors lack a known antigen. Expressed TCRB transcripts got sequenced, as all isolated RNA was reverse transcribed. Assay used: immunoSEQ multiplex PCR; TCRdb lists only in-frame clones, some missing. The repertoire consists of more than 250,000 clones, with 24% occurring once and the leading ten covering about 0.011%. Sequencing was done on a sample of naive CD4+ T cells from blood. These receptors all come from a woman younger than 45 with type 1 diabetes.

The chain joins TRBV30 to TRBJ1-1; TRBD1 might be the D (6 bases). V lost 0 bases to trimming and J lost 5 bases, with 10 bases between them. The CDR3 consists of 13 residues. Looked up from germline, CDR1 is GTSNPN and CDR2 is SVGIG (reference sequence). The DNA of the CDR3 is TGTGCCTGGAGTGTAACAGGGTGGACTGAAGCTTTCTTT. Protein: CAWSVTGWTEAFF.

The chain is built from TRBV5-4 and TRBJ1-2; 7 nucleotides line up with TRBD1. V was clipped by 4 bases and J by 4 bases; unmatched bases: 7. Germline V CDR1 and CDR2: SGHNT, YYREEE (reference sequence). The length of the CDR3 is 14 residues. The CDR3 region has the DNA TGTGCCAGCAGCCCAGGGGGTCAGAGCTATGGCTACACCTTC. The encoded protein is CASSPGGQSYGYTF.

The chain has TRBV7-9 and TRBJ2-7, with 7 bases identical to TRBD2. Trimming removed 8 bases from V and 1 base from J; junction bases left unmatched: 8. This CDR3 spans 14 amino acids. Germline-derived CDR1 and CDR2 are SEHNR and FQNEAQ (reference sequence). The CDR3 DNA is TGTGCCAGCTCTGCGGGAGAGGTGTCCTACGAGCAGTACTTC. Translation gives CASSAGEVSYEQYF.

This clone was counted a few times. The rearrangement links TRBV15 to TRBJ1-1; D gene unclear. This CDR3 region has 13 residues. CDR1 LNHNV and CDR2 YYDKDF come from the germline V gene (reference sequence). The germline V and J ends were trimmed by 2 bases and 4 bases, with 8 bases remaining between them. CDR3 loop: CATSRPEGTEAFF. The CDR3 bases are TGTGCCACCAGCAGACCCGAGGGCACTGAAGCTTTCTTT.

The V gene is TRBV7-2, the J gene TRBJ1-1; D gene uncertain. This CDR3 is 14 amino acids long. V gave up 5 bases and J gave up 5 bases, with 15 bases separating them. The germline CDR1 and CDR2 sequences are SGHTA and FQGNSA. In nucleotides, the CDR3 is TGTGCCAGCAGCCCCGTCCGGGCGGGTACTGAAGCTTTCTTT. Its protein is CASSPVRAGTEAFF.

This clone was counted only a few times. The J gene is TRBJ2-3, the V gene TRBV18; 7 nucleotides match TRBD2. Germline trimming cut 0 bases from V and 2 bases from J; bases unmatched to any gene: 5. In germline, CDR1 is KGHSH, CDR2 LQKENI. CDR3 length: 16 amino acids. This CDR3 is CASSPPNREVTDTQYF. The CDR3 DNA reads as TGTGCCAGCTCACCACCGAATCGGGAGGTCACAGATACGCAGTATTTT.

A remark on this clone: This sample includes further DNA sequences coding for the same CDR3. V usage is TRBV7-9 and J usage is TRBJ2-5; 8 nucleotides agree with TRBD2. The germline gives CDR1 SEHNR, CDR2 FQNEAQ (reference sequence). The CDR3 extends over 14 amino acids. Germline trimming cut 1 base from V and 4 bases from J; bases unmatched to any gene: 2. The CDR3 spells CASSLVAGGETQYF. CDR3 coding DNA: TGTGCCAGCAGCTTAGTTGCGGGAGGAGAGACCCAGTACTTC.

CDR3 in DNA: TGTGCCAGCAGCCGTGATTCGACAGAGAGGTACGAGCAGTACTTC. It is translated as CASSRDSTERYEQYF. This rearrangement joins TRBV4-2 to TRBJ2-7; D is possibly TRBD1 (5 bases). Germline V gene data show CDR1 as LGHNA and CDR2 as YNFKEQ. The CDR3 runs to 15 residues. V lost 4 bases to trimming and J lost 4 bases, with 17 bases between them.

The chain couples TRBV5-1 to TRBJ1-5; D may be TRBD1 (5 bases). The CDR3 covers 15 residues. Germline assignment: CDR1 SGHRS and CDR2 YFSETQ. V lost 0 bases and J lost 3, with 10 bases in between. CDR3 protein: CASSLAPGYNQPQHF. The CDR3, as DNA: TGCGCCAGCAGCTTGGCGCCAGGGTACAATCAGCCCCAGCATTTT.

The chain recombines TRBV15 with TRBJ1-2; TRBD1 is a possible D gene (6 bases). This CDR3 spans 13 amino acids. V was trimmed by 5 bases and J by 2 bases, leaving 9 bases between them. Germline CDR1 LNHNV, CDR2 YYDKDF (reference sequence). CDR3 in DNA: TGTGCCACCAGCTCGCAGGGGAACTATGGCTACACCTTC. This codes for CATSSQGNYGYTF.

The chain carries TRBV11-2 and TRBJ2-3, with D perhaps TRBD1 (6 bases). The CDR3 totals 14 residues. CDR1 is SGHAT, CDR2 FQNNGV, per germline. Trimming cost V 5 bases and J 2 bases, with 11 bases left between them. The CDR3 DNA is TGTGCCAGCAGCCCAGGACAGAACACAGATACGCAGTATTTT. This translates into CASSPGQNTDTQYF.

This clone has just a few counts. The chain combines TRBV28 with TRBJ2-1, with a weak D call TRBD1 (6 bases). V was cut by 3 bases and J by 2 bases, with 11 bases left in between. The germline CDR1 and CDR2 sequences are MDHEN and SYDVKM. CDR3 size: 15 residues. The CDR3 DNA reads TGTGCCAGCAGTTTGGTACAGGGCGCCTACAATGAGCAGTTCTTC. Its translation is CASSLVQGAYNEQFF.

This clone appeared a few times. CDR3 coding DNA: TGTGCCAGCAGCTTAGGGGCCCCAGGGAGCAATCAGCCCCAGCATTTT. Protein sequence: CASSLGAPGSNQPQHF. The chain employs TRBV7-2 and TRBJ1-5; D is perhaps TRBD1 (5 bases). Deletions cut 1 base from V and 1 base from J, with 11 bases between. This CDR3 spans 16 amino acids. Germline V gene data show CDR1 as SGHTA and CDR2 as FQGNSA.

DNA of the CDR3: TGCAGTGCCATAGGGGGCGCGGCCCAGTACTTC. It yields the protein CSAIGGAAQYF. The chain is built from TRBV20-1 and TRBJ2-5, with 7 bases fitting TRBD1. Germline assignment: CDR1 DFQATT and CDR2 SNEGSKA (reference sequence). Losses at the gene ends were 6 bases for V and 9 bases for J; bases not matched to a gene: 7. CDR3 length: 11 residues.

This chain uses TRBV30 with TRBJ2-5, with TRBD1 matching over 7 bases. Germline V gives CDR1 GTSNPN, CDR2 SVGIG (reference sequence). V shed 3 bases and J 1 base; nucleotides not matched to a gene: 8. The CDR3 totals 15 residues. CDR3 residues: CAWSPDRVRQETQYF. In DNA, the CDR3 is TGTGCCTGGAGCCCTGACAGGGTTCGCCAAGAGACCCAGTACTTC.

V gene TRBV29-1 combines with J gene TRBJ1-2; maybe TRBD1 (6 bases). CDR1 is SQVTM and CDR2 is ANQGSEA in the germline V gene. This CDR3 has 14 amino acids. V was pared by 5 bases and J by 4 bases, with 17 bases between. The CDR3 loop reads CSVLGPTGSYGYTF. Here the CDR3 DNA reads TGCAGCGTTCTTGGCCCGACAGGATCCTATGGCTACACCTTC.

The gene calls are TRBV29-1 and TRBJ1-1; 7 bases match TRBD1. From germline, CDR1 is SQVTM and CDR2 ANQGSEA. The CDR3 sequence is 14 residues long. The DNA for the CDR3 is TGCGGATCCTTCGGGACAGCCATGAACACTGAAGCTTTCTTT. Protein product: CGSFGTAMNTEAFF.

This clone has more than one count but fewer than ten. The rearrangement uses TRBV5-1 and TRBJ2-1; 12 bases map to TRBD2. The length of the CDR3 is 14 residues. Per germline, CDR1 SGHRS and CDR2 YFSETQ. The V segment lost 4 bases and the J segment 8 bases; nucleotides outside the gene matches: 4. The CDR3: CASSPGTSGHEQFF. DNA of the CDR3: TGCGCCAGCAGCCCCGGGACTAGCGGGCATGAGCAGTTCTTC.

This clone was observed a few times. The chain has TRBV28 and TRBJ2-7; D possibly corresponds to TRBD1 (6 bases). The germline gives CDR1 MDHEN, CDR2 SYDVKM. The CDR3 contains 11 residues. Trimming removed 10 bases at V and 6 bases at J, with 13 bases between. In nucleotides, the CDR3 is TGTGCCACCACCACAGGGCCCGAGCAGTACTTC. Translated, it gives CATTTGPEQYF.

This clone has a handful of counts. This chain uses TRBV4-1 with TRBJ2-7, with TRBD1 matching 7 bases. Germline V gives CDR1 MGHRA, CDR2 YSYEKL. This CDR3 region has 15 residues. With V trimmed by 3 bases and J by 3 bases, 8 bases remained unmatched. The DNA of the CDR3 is TGCGCCAGCAGCCAGCCAGACAGGGTAAACTACGAGCAGTACTTC. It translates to CASSQPDRVNYEQYF.

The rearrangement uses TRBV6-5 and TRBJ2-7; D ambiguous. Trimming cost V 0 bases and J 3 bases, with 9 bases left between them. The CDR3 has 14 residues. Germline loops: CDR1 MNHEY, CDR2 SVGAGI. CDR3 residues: CASSYSSGFYEQYF. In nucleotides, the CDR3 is TGTGCCAGCAGTTACTCTAGTGGTTTCTACGAGCAGTACTTC.

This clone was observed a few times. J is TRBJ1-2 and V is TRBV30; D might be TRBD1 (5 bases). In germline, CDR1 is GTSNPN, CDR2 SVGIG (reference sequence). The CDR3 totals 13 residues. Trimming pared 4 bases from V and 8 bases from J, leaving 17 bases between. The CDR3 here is CAWKHFSAGGYTF. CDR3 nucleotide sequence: TGTGCCTGGAAACATTTCAGTGCAGGGGGCTACACCTTC.

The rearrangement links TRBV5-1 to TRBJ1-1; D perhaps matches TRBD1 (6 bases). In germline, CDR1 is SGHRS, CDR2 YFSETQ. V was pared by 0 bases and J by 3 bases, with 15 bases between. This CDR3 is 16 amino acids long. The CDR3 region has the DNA TGCGCCAGCAGCTTGGGCCAGGGGTTTGGGGACACTGAAGCTTTCTTT. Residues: CASSLGQGFGDTEAFF.

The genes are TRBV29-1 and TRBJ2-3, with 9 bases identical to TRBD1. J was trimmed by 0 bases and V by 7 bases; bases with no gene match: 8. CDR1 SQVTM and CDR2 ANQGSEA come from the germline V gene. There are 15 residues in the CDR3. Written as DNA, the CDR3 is TGCAGCGCCAAACAGGGGGCAGCTAGCACAGATACGCAGTATTTT. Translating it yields CSAKQGAASTDTQYF.

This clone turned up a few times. CDR3: CASSSPGANVLTF. Written as DNA, the CDR3 is TGTGCCAGCAGCAGTCCTGGGGCCAACGTCCTGACTTTC. The chain recombines TRBV28 with TRBJ2-6; D is unresolved. Trimming left V 6 bases short and J 2 bases short, with 5 bases between. The CDR3 covers 13 residues. In germline, CDR1 is MDHEN, CDR2 SYDVKM.

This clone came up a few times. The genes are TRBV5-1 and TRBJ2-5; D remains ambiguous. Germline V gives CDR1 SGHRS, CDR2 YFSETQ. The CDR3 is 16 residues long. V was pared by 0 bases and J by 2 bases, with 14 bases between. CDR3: CASSLVGGAAQETQYF. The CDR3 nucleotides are TGCGCCAGCAGCTTGGTAGGCGGCGCTGCTCAAGAGACCCAGTACTTC.

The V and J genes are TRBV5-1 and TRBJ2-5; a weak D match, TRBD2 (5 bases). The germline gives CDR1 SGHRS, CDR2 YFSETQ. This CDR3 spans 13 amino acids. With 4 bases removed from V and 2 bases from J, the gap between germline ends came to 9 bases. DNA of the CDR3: TGCGCCAGCAGCCTTGGAGGTCAAGAGACCCAGTACTTC. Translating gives CASSLGGQETQYF.

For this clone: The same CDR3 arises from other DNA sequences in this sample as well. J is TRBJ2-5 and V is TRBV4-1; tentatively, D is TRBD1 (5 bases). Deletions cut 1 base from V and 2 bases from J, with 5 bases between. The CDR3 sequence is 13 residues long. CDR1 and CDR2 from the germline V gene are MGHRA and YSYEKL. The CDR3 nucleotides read TGCGCCAGCAGCCAAGGACAGCAAGAGACCCAGTACTTC. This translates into CASSQGQQETQYF.

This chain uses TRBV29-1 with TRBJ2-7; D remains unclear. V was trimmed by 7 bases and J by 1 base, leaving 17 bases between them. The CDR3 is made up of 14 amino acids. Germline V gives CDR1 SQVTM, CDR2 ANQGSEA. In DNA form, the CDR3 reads TGCAGCGCCGACGGTGTACACGGGTCCTACGAGCAGTACTTC. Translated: CSADGVHGSYEQYF.